This note documents a single TCR beta chain sequence. The sample belongs to a study of T cell changes during pregnancy in multiple sclerosis. In germline, CDR1 is MNHNS, CDR2 SASEGT. Trimming at V came to 3 bases and at J to 2 bases, leaving 0 bases not matched to a gene. The CDR3 has 14 residues. Clones were read by immunoSEQ multiplex PCR, and TCRdb kept only the in-frame ones, dropping some. The sample has about 39,000 clones; about 88% are singletons. Sequenced here: CD8+ T cells from peripheral blood mononuclear cells, sampled in the first trimester of pregnancy. This chain joins TRBV6-1 and TRBJ2-3, with 9 bases identical to TRBD2. The clonotype comes from a female donor with multiple sclerosis, enrolled in a pregnancy study. CDR3 residues: CASSEGLATDTQYF. CDR3 bases: TGTGCCAGCAGTGAGGGACTAGCCACAGATACGCAGTATTTT.